Listed below are T cell receptor beta chains from one sample, sequenced in a study of identical twins. Via MiXCR, TCRdb re-called the 5' RACE reads, giving one row per CDR3 protein. The sample has approximately 530,000 distinct CDR3 sequences, more than 20% seen once. The same specimen was also included in a second study, on yellow fever vaccine responses in identical twins.

Sequenced input: CD4+ T cells sorted from blood. These receptors all stem from a woman younger than 35 in good health. The CDR3 runs from the conserved cysteine through the conserved F or W. A D gene is named only where the DNA matches it firmly. A row's size may be missing; if present it is once, few, many or a size class.

CDR3: CASSLETLSGTRLYF
DNA: TGCGCCAGCAGCTTGGAAACTCTCTCCGGGACCCGTTTGTATTTT
D: -
V: TRBV5-1
J: TRBJ2-3
size: once

CDR3: CASNQGGLSSYNEQFF
DNA: TGTGCCAGCAACCAAGGAGGTCTATCTTCCTACAATGAGCAGTTCTTC
D: -
V: TRBV3-1
J: TRBJ2-1
size: few

CDR3: CASSFWQGTDTQYF
DNA: TGCGCCAGCAGCTTTTGGCAGGGCACAGATACGCAGTATTTT
D: -
V: TRBV5-1
J: TRBJ2-3
size: few

CDR3: CASTVIPGGAGETQYF
DNA: TGCGCCAGCACCGTAATCCCCGGGGGGGCCGGAGAGACCCAGTACTTC
D: TRBD2
V: TRBV5-1
J: TRBJ2-5
size: few

CDR3: CASSLVGPVNEKLFF
DNA: TGTGCCAGCAGCTTGGTGGGACCGGTTAATGAAAAACTGTTTTTT
D: -
V: TRBV11-2
J: TRBJ1-4
size: many

CDR3: CASSPGQGQTRETQYF
DNA: TGCGCCAGCAGCCCGGGACAGGGTCAGACCAGGGAGACCCAGTACTTC
D: TRBD1
V: TRBV4-1
J: TRBJ2-5
size: -

CDR3: CASSSTGTRSYNEQFF
DNA: TGTGCCAGCAGCTCCACCGGGACTAGGTCCTACAATGAGCAGTTCTTC
D: TRBD2
V: TRBV7-2
J: TRBJ2-1
size: -

CDR3: CASSRGQGGLNTEAFF
DNA: TGCGCCAGCAGCCGAGGACAGGGGGGTTTGAACACTGAAGCTTTCTTT
D: TRBD1
V: TRBV5-1
J: TRBJ1-1
size: few

CDR3: CASSFEGLMNTEAFF
DNA: TGTGCCAGCAGCTTCGAAGGCCTAATGAACACTGAAGCTTTCTTT
D: -
V: TRBV11-2
J: TRBJ1-1
size: many

CDR3: CASIPGQGTDTQYF
DNA: TGTGCCAGCATCCCAGGTCAGGGCACAGATACGCAGTATTTT
D: -
V: TRBV12-3/TRBV12-4
J: TRBJ2-3
size: -

CDR3: CAISGGMYEQYF
DNA: TGTGCCATCAGTGGGGGGATGTACGAGCAGTACTTC
D: -
V: TRBV10-3
J: TRBJ2-7
size: -

CDR3: CASSRQGEASSTGELFF
DNA: TGCGCCAGCAGCCGACAGGGCGAGGCTAGCAGCACCGGGGAGCTGTTTTTT
D: TRBD1
V: TRBV4-1
J: TRBJ2-2
size: -

CDR3: CSARRDLTSNEKLFF
DNA: TGCAGTGCAAGGAGGGATCTAACCTCTAATGAAAAACTGTTTTTT
D: -
V: TRBV20-1
J: TRBJ1-4
size: few

CDR3: CASSLNRLNQPQHF
DNA: TGTGCCAGCAGCTTAAATCGTTTAAATCAGCCCCAGCATTTT
D: -
V: TRBV11-2
J: TRBJ1-5
size: -

CDR3: CASSLSTGDYGYTF
DNA: TGTGCCAGCAGTCTCTCGACGGGGGACTATGGCTACACCTTC
D: -
V: TRBV28
J: TRBJ1-2
size: -

CDR3: CATSRDLPANSPLHF
DNA: TGTGCCACCAGCAGAGATCTCCCAGCTAATTCACCCCTCCACTTT
D: -
V: TRBV15
J: TRBJ1-6
size: many

CDR3: CASRQGGSRDTQYF
DNA: TGCGCCAGCAGACAGGGGGGTTCGAGAGATACGCAGTATTTT
D: TRBD1
V: TRBV5-1
J: TRBJ2-3
size: few